The 14 T cell receptor beta chains below come from one sample, sequenced in a study of blood T cell repertoires in COVID-19. Method: immunoSEQ multiplex PCR; TCRdb's copy keeps in-frame clones and lacks some. The sample has 250,000 or so clones; approximately 86% are singletons. Input material: peripheral blood. These receptors all come from an elderly man with acute or convalescent COVID-19.

CDR3 bases: TGTGCCAGCAGTAGCGGACAGGGGGCAGGCGAGCAGTACTTC. This sequence encodes CASSSGQGAGEQYF. The chain is built from TRBV6-5 and TRBJ2-7; 11 bases agree with TRBD1. Trimming took 5 bases from V and 6 from J; bases not matched to a gene: 6. Germline-derived CDR1 and CDR2 are MNHEY and SVGAGI. This CDR3 has 14 residues.

The chain uses TRBV29-1 and TRBJ1-1; D remains unclear. Germline V lookup: CDR1 SQVTM, CDR2 ANQGSEA. V was cut by 2 bases and J by 11 bases, with 15 bases left in between. The CDR3 consists of 12 residues. The CDR3: CSVERDSPRAFF. CDR3 DNA: TGCAGCGTTGAACGGGATTCCCCCCGGGCTTTCTTT.

This chain connects TRBV7-2 to TRBJ1-1; a possible D gene is TRBD1 (5 bases). The V end lost 6 bases, the J end lost 5 bases, and 16 bases lay between the germline ends. Germline V CDR1 and CDR2: SGHTA, FQGNSA. The length of the CDR3 is 14 residues. The CDR3 loop is CASSRSRAETEAFF. CDR3 bases: TGTGCCAGCAGTCGGAGCAGGGCGGAAACTGAAGCTTTCTTT. The whole variable domain, remainder taken from reference TRBV7-2 and TRBJ1-1, is GAGVSQSPSNKVTEKGKDVELRCDPISGHTALYWYRQSLGQGLEFLIYFQGNSAPDKSGLPSDRFSAERTGGSVSTLTIQRTQQEDSAVYLCASSRSRAETEAFFGQGTRLTVV.

The chain links TRBV9 to TRBJ1-2; D remains ambiguous. CDR1 is SGDLS and CDR2 is YYNGEE in the germline V gene. This CDR3 spans 18 amino acids. Trimming pared 2 bases from V and 4 bases from J, leaving 24 bases between. CDR3 bases: TGTGCCAGCAGCGTCCCCCCGCGACTAGTCAAGTGCGGCTATGGCTACACCTTC. It specifies CASSVPPRLVKCGYGYTF. Complete variable domain (other parts from reference TRBV9 and TRBJ1-2): DSGVTQTPKHLITATGQRVTLRCSPRSGDLSVYWYQQSLDQGLQFLIQYYNGEERAKGNILERFSAQQFPDLHSELNLSSLELGDSALYFCASSVPPRLVKCGYGYTFGSGTRLTVV.

The V and J genes are TRBV10-2 and TRBJ1-1, with 11 bases identical to TRBD1. The CDR3 contains 14 residues. Germline V lookup: CDR1 WSHSY, CDR2 SAAADI. Trimming removed 6 bases from V and 6 bases from J; junction bases left unmatched: 6. CDR3 sequence: CASRDPGQGAEAFF. CDR3 coding DNA: TGCGCCAGCAGAGATCCGGGACAGGGGGCTGAAGCTTTCTTT.

This chain links TRBV7-3 with TRBJ2-6; D remains ambiguous. V was trimmed by 2 bases and J by 2 bases, leaving 7 bases between them. In germline, CDR1 is SGHTA, CDR2 FQGTGA. The CDR3 is 15 amino acids. The CDR3 DNA reads TGTGCCAGCAGCTTATCGGGTGCTGGGGCCAACGTCCTGACTTTC. This sequence encodes CASSLSGAGANVLTF.

Regarding this clone: Other nucleotide sequences from this sample produce the same CDR3. The chain carries TRBV3-1 (or the pseudogene TRBV3-2) and TRBJ1-1; D is perhaps TRBD1 (5 bases). V was cut by 6 bases and J by 1 base, with 12 bases left in between. The CDR3 sequence is 14 residues long. Per germline, CDR1 LGHDT and CDR2 YNNKEL (reference sequence). The CDR3 is CASSQPGGNTEAFF. The CDR3 coding sequence is TGTGCCAGCAGTCAACCGGGGGGGAACACTGAAGCTTTCTTT.

The chain employs TRBV11-3 and TRBJ2-3, with 10 bases matching TRBD2. V lost 5 bases to trimming and J lost 3 bases; unmatched junction nucleotides: 8. The CDR3 has 16 amino acids. CDR1 and CDR2 from the germline V gene are SGHNT and YENEEA. CDR3 coding DNA: TGTGCCAGCAGCCCCACCGGGACTAGCGAGACAGATACGCAGTATTTT. Translation gives CASSPTGTSETDTQYF.

The rearrangement uses TRBV2 and TRBJ2-5, with 8 bases matching TRBD2. The CDR3 is 15 residues long. The junction had 4 bases not matched to a gene; V was cut back by 2 bases and J by 2 bases. Germline V gene sequence: CDR1 SNHLY, CDR2 FYNNEI. The CDR3 coding sequence is TGTGCCAGCAGTGAACCTCGGGGGGGACAAGAGACCCAGTACTTC. It codes for CASSEPRGGQETQYF.

As DNA, the CDR3 is TGTGCCAGCAGCCCAGAGGTTAACTATGGCTACACCTTC. Amino acid sequence: CASSPEVNYGYTF. The rearrangement uses TRBV11-1 and TRBJ1-2, with D hard to call. Germline-derived CDR1 and CDR2 are SGHAT and FQDESV (reference sequence). The V and J ends lost 5 bases and 1 base respectively, with 8 bases between them. This CDR3 contains 13 residues.

J is TRBJ2-3 and V is TRBV5-1, with 7 nucleotides matching TRBD2. The V and J ends lost 0 bases and 0 bases, in that order; junction bases with no gene match: 1. The germline gives CDR1 SGHRS, CDR2 YFSETQ. CDR3 length equals 15 residues. CDR3 in amino acids: CASSLEAGSTDTQYF. CDR3 coding DNA: TGCGCCAGCAGCTTGGAAGCGGGGAGCACAGATACGCAGTATTTT.

V is TRBV9 and J is TRBJ2-6; 11 bases agree with TRBD1. V lost 3 bases and J lost 2; bases outside the gene matches: 7. Germline V gene lookup returns CDR1 SGDLS and CDR2 YYNGEE. There are 18 residues in the CDR3. CDR3 region: CASSGGTGGTPGANVLTF. The CDR3 DNA reads TGTGCCAGCAGCGGCGGGACAGGGGGAACCCCTGGGGCCAACGTCCTGACTTTC.

The chain has TRBV6-5 and TRBJ2-7; 7 bases align to TRBD1. The CDR3 is 16 amino acids. Germline V gene data show CDR1 as MNHEY and CDR2 as SVGAGI. The V gene end was trimmed by 0 bases and the J gene end by 0 bases; junction bases not matched to a gene: 5. The CDR3 DNA reads TGTGCCAGCAGTTACTCTCTTCGGGACAGCTCCTACGAGCAGTACTTC. Encoded protein: CASSYSLRDSSYEQYF.

The rearrangement joins TRBV19 to TRBJ2-5; 7 bases are shared with TRBD1. The CDR3 has 14 amino acids. V was pared by 6 bases and J by 4 bases, with 8 bases of the junction left unmatched. In germline, CDR1 is LNHDA, CDR2 SQIVND (reference sequence). The CDR3 loop reads CASSDTSGGETQYF. CDR3 DNA sequence: TGTGCCAGTAGCGACACTTCAGGGGGAGAGACCCAGTACTTC.